These T cell receptor beta chains were read from a single sample in a study of CD8 T cells in ankylosing spondylitis. Via MiXCR, TCRdb re-called the 5' RACE reads, giving one row per CDR3 protein. The sample records approximately 250,000 distinct CDR3 sequences, approximately 7.6% being singletons. The sequenced material came from blood, either unsorted or a sorted T cell fraction (not recorded which). These receptor sequences come from a female donor with ankylosing spondylitis or in good health (not recorded which). CDR3s include the opening cysteine and the closing phenylalanine or tryptophan. The order of the fields is clone size, D gene, J gene, V gene, CDR3 DNA, CDR3 protein. A D gene is named only where the DNA matches it firmly. Clone size, where shown, is once, few, many, or a class for clones that have expanded.

clone_size: many; d_call: .; j_call: TRBJ2-3; v_call: TRBV12-5; cdr3_nt: TGTGCTAGTGGTTTGGTACTCGGGACTCCCACGTCAGATACGCAGTATTTT; cdr3_aa: CASGLVLGTPTSDTQYF
clone_size: few; d_call: TRBD2; j_call: TRBJ2-3; v_call: TRBV4-3; cdr3_nt: TGCGCCAGCAGCCAAGATGGTCCCCCCAGCGGGAGGGCCTTAGGAGATACGCAGTATTTT; cdr3_aa: CASSQDGPPSGRALGDTQYF
clone_size: many; d_call: TRBD2; j_call: TRBJ2-5; v_call: TRBV4-2; cdr3_nt: TGTGCCAGCACCTTTCTTAGCGGGAGTAGGATAGAGACCCAGTACTTC; cdr3_aa: CASTFLSGSRIETQYF
clone_size: .; d_call: .; j_call: TRBJ2-3; v_call: TRBV7-9; cdr3_nt: TGTGCCAGCAGCTTGCAGGCTAGCACAGATACGCAGTATTTT; cdr3_aa: CASSLQASTDTQYF
clone_size: .; d_call: TRBD1; j_call: TRBJ1-1; v_call: TRBV6-2/TRBV6-3; cdr3_nt: TGTACCAGCAGTTACTCCCGGGACAGGGTCGTGAACACTGAAGCTTTCTTT; cdr3_aa: CTSSYSRDRVVNTEAFF
clone_size: many; d_call: .; j_call: TRBJ1-4; v_call: TRBV7-9; cdr3_nt: TGTGCCAGCAGCCAGCTCGCCGGGGGTAATGAAAAACTGTTTTTT; cdr3_aa: CASSQLAGGNEKLFF
clone_size: many; d_call: .; j_call: TRBJ2-3; v_call: TRBV20-1; cdr3_nt: TGCAGTGCGACGCTGGACTTCACAGATACGCAGTATTTT; cdr3_aa: CSATLDFTDTQYF
clone_size: .; d_call: .; j_call: TRBJ2-3; v_call: TRBV7-2; cdr3_nt: TGTGCCAGCAGGCCAGGGGGGGCCACAGATACGCAGTATTTT; cdr3_aa: CASRPGGATDTQYF
clone_size: many; d_call: TRBD1; j_call: TRBJ2-7; v_call: TRBV10-3; cdr3_nt: TGTGCCATCAGTGAGTCGATGGGGACAGGGGGCGACGAGCAGTACTTC; cdr3_aa: CAISESMGTGGDEQYF
clone_size: .; d_call: .; j_call: TRBJ2-1; v_call: TRBV7-2; cdr3_nt: TGTGCCAGCAGCTTGCATATGGGGACTGGCGACAATGAGCAGTTCTTC; cdr3_aa: CASSLHMGTGDNEQFF
clone_size: few; d_call: .; j_call: TRBJ2-7; v_call: TRBV4-1; cdr3_nt: TGCGCCAGCAGCCAAGAATTGGCAGCGGAGCAGTACTTC; cdr3_aa: CASSQELAAEQYF
clone_size: many; d_call: .; j_call: TRBJ1-5; v_call: TRBV20-1; cdr3_nt: TGCAGTGCTAGAGCCCCGGGGAATCAGCCCCAGCATTTT; cdr3_aa: CSARAPGNQPQHF
clone_size: many; d_call: .; j_call: TRBJ2-5; v_call: TRBV29-1; cdr3_nt: TGCAGCGTTGGTATCCGGGGAATGAACCAAGAGACCCAGTACTTC; cdr3_aa: CSVGIRGMNQETQYF
clone_size: .; d_call: .; j_call: TRBJ1-1; v_call: TRBV20-1; cdr3_nt: TGCAGTGCTGGCCGGGGGCAAGCTTTCTTT; cdr3_aa: CSAGRGQAFF
clone_size: many; d_call: .; j_call: TRBJ2-1; v_call: TRBV6-5; cdr3_nt: TGTGCCAGCAGTTACTCGCTTCGGAGGGGTGAGCAGTTCTTC; cdr3_aa: CASSYSLRRGEQFF
clone_size: many; d_call: .; j_call: TRBJ2-5; v_call: TRBV29-1; cdr3_nt: TGCAGCGCCCGCCCAGGGGCAGAGGAGACCCAGTACTTC; cdr3_aa: CSARPGAEETQYF
clone_size: .; d_call: .; j_call: TRBJ1-1; v_call: TRBV4-3; cdr3_nt: TGCGCCAGCAGCCAAGATGGGACGGTGAACACTGAAGCTTTCTTT; cdr3_aa: CASSQDGTVNTEAFF
clone_size: .; d_call: .; j_call: TRBJ1-1; v_call: TRBV28; cdr3_nt: TGTGCCAGCAGTTCTGCGGCTGAAGCTTTCTTT; cdr3_aa: CASSSAAEAFF
clone_size: many; d_call: TRBD2; j_call: TRBJ2-2; v_call: TRBV10-3; cdr3_nt: TGTGCCATCGGGACTAGCGGGAACACCGGGGAGCTGTTTTTT; cdr3_aa: CAIGTSGNTGELFF
clone_size: many; d_call: .; j_call: TRBJ1-1; v_call: TRBV7-2; cdr3_nt: TGTGCCAGCAGCTTTTTGGGAGAGGGGCGCGCTGAAGCTTTCTTT; cdr3_aa: CASSFLGEGRAEAFF
clone_size: many; d_call: TRBD1; j_call: TRBJ1-2; v_call: TRBV29-1; cdr3_nt: TGCAGCGCCAGGACAGGGGATAGTGCCTACACCTTC; cdr3_aa: CSARTGDSAYTF
clone_size: many; d_call: .; j_call: TRBJ2-2; v_call: TRBV9; cdr3_nt: TGTGCCAGCGGAGACAGGAGAGAGTTCGGGGAGCTGTTTTTT; cdr3_aa: CASGDRREFGELFF
clone_size: many; d_call: .; j_call: TRBJ1-3; v_call: TRBV19; cdr3_nt: TGTGCCACCCGAAGGCCATCTGGAAACACCATATATTTT; cdr3_aa: CATRRPSGNTIYF
clone_size: .; d_call: .; j_call: TRBJ1-3; v_call: TRBV12-3/TRBV12-4; cdr3_nt: TGTGCCAGCAGTCCCACCATGGGGGGGAGAGCTGGAAACACCATATATTTT; cdr3_aa: CASSPTMGGRAGNTIYF
clone_size: many; d_call: TRBD2; j_call: TRBJ2-2; v_call: TRBV3-1; cdr3_nt: TGTGCCAGCAGCCAAGACCCAGGACTAGCTGGCGGGGAGCTGTTTTTT; cdr3_aa: CASSQDPGLAGGELFF
clone_size: many; d_call: .; j_call: TRBJ1-5; v_call: TRBV5-1; cdr3_nt: TGCGCCAGCAGCTTGAGCGGGGAAGGCAATCAGCCCCAGCATTTT; cdr3_aa: CASSLSGEGNQPQHF
clone_size: many; d_call: .; j_call: TRBJ1-5; v_call: TRBV20-1; cdr3_nt: TGCAGTGCTAGCGTCAGGAGAAATCAGCCCCAGCATTTT; cdr3_aa: CSASVRRNQPQHF
clone_size: many; d_call: .; j_call: TRBJ2-5; v_call: TRBV24-1; cdr3_nt: TGTGCCACCAGTGATTTTCGGTCGGGTGAGACCCAGTACTTC; cdr3_aa: CATSDFRSGETQYF
clone_size: many; d_call: TRBD1; j_call: TRBJ1-2; v_call: TRBV7-2; cdr3_nt: TGTGCCAGCAGCTTGGGCAGGGGGTTTGGCTACACCTTC; cdr3_aa: CASSLGRGFGYTF
clone_size: many; d_call: .; j_call: TRBJ1-2; v_call: TRBV3-1; cdr3_nt: TGTGCCAGCAGCCAAGCGGGACGGGATTTCTATGGCTACACCTTC; cdr3_aa: CASSQAGRDFYGYTF
clone_size: few; d_call: .; j_call: TRBJ2-1; v_call: TRBV7-9; cdr3_nt: TGTGCCAGCCCGGGCGGGCTCTACAATGAGCAGTTCTTC; cdr3_aa: CASPGGLYNEQFF
clone_size: .; d_call: .; j_call: TRBJ1-5; v_call: TRBV29-1; cdr3_nt: TGCAGCGTTGGGGTAGGAGGAGATCAGCCCCAGCATTTT; cdr3_aa: CSVGVGGDQPQHF